Shown below are 10 T cell receptor beta chains from a single sample sequenced in a study of tissue T cells after allogeneic stem cell transplantation. Method: immunoSEQ multiplex PCR; TCRdb's copy keeps in-frame clones and lacks some. This repertoire shows about 25,000 clones, about 70% found once; its top ten account for less than 10%. The input for sequencing was tissue from the ileum, taken at autopsy. The receptor source for this set is a female donor aged 60 or older with lung cancer.

The chain uses TRBV7-2 and TRBJ1-6, with TRBD1 matching over 8 bases. The germline gives CDR1 SGHTA, CDR2 FQGNSA. Unmatched junction bases numbered 9, after V lost 6 bases and J lost 2 bases. CDR3 length equals 17 residues. The CDR3, as DNA: TGTGCCAGCAGATCTCGACAGGGGTCTACCTATAATTCACCCCTCCACTTT. It encodes CASRSRQGSTYNSPLHF. The full variable domain, with the rest looked up from reference TRBV7-2 and TRBJ1-6, is GAGVSQSPSNKVTEKGKDVELRCDPISGHTALYWYRQSLGQGLEFLIYFQGNSAPDKSGLPSDRFSAERTGGSVSTLTIQRTQQEDSAVYLCASRSRQGSTYNSPLHFGNGTRLTVT.

The rearrangement links TRBV4-3 to TRBJ1-5; D unclear. The CDR3 sequence is 14 residues long. Germline V lookup: CDR1 LGHNA, CDR2 YSLEER. V lost 2 bases to trimming and J lost 4 bases, with 9 bases between them. The CDR3 reads CASSQSPRNQPQHF. The CDR3 DNA is TGCGCCAGCAGCCAATCCCCTAGGAATCAGCCCCAGCATTTT.

This chain joins TRBV18 and TRBJ2-2; D might be TRBD1 or TRBD2, each matching 6 bases. Per germline, CDR1 KGHSH and CDR2 LQKENI. V dropped 4 bases and J dropped 6 bases, with 12 bases sitting between them. The CDR3 is 14 residues long. The CDR3: CASSREGGPGELFF. CDR3 DNA: TGTGCCAGCTCACGCGAGGGGGGACCCGGGGAGCTGTTTTTT.

The V call is TRBV6-5, the J call TRBJ2-7; no clear D. There are 14 residues in the CDR3. The V and J ends lost 5 bases and 2 bases respectively, with 13 bases between them. Germline V gene lookup returns CDR1 MNHEY and CDR2 SVGAGI. The CDR3 spells CASSRTPRTYEQYF. The CDR3 nucleotides are TGTGCCAGCAGTCGAACCCCAAGGACCTACGAGCAGTACTTC.

The chain has TRBV20-1 and TRBJ2-1, with a possible D match to TRBD1 (6 bases). The CDR3 spans 14 residues. Trimming stripped 3 bases from V and 4 bases from J, with 13 bases between. Per the germline V gene, CDR1 is DFQATT and CDR2 is SNEGSKA (reference sequence). CDR3: CSASYSGQYNEQFF. The CDR3 DNA sequence: TGCAGTGCTAGTTACTCCGGACAGTACAATGAGCAGTTCTTC.

J is TRBJ2-5 and V is TRBV3-1 (or the pseudogene TRBV3-2), with no clear D. The CDR3 is 12 residues long. Per the germline V gene, CDR1 is LGHDT and CDR2 is YNNKEL (reference sequence). Trimming removed 1 base at V and 7 bases at J, with 7 bases between. In nucleotides, the CDR3 is TGTGCCAGCAGCCAAGTCGAGCGGACCCAGTACTTC. Its protein product is CASSQVERTQYF.

There are a few counts of this clone. The V and J genes are TRBV7-6 and TRBJ2-7, with a tentative D call TRBD1 (5 bases). V lost 6 bases, J lost 4 bases, and 19 bases lay in between. CDR1 and CDR2 (germline): SGHVS, FNYEAQ. This CDR3 has 15 residues. The CDR3 DNA follows: TGTGCCAGCAGAGGTACCGACGAAAGGGGATACGAGCAGTACTTC. This codes for CASRGTDERGYEQYF.

The chain employs TRBV2 and TRBJ2-1, with D perhaps matching TRBD2 (5 bases). The germline V gene encodes CDR1 SNHLY and CDR2 FYNNEI. The CDR3 runs to 13 residues. Trimming stripped 8 bases from V and 6 bases from J, with 14 bases between. The CDR3 loop reads CASLERSRNEQFF. The CDR3 nucleotides are TGTGCCAGCTTAGAGCGGTCGCGCAATGAGCAGTTCTTC.

This chain uses TRBV7-2 with TRBJ1-1; D possibly corresponds to TRBD1 (6 bases). V lost 0 bases, J lost 4 bases, and 12 bases lay in between. This CDR3 is built from 15 residues. Germline CDR1 and CDR2: SGHTA and FQGNSA. For the CDR3, the DNA is TGTGCCAGCAGCTTAGCTTTAACAGGGCCCACTGAAGCTTTCTTT. Its translation is CASSLALTGPTEAFF.

This chain links TRBV6-6 with TRBJ2-3, with D tentatively TRBD2 (5 bases). The CDR3 sequence is 12 residues long. Germline V gives CDR1 MNHNY, CDR2 SVGAGI (reference sequence). Trimming pared 4 bases from V and 6 bases from J, leaving 8 bases between. CDR3 amino acids: CASSWRPDTQYF. The DNA of the CDR3 is TGTGCCAGCAGTTGGAGGCCGGATACGCAGTATTTT.